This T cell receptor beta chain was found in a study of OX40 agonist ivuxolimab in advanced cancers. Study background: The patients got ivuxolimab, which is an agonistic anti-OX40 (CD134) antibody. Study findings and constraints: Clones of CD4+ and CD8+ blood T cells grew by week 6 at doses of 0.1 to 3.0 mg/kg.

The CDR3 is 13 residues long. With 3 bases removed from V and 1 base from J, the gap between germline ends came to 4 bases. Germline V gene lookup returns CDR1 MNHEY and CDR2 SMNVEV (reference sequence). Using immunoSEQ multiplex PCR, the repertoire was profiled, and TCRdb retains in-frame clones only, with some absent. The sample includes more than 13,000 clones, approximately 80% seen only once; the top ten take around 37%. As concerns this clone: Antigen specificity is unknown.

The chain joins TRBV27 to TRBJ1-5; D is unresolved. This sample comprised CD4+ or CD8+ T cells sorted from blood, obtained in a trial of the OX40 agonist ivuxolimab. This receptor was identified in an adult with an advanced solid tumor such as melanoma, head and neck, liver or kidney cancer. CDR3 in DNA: TGTGCCAGCAGTTTCTTGAGCAATCAGCCCCAGCATTTT. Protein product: CASSFLSNQPQHF.